The 3 T cell receptor beta chains presented below share a single source sample, sequenced in a study of long-term antiretroviral therapy in people with HIV (dated by TCRdb to 2021 to 2024). The immunoSEQ hsTCRB v3.0 assay was used at survey level resolution for TRB variable region sequencing. Entries here come from immuneACCESS through TCRdb and include only in-frame sequences with V and J called. Some clones fail to appear in such tables; in the studies checked, an unresolved V gene covers under half of the shortfall, and the cause of the remainder is unknown. Here the sample has some 14,000 clones; more than 65% occur a single time. About a quarter of the sample is taken by the ten largest. Sequences were derived from unsorted PBMCs, sampled 3.1 years after starting antiretroviral therapy. The source of these receptors is a man aged 35-49 years with HIV.

This clone was observed once. This rearrangement joins TRBV30 to TRBJ2-1, with D possibly matching TRBD1 (5 bases). CDR1 and CDR2 from the germline V gene are GTSNPN and SVGIG (reference sequence). The CDR3 is 12 residues long. Trimming cost V 3 bases and J 6 bases, with 9 bases left between them. CDR3 in amino acids: CAWRIGANEQFF. CDR3 sequence (DNA): TGTGCCTGGAGGATAGGGGCCAATGAGCAGTTCTTC.

V is TRBV2 and J is TRBJ1-1; no reliable D call. CDR1 SNHLY and CDR2 FYNNEI come from the germline V gene. V gave up 7 bases and J gave up 8 bases, with 14 bases separating them. This CDR3 is built from 12 residues. CDR3 coding DNA: TGTGCCAGCATTCGTTCGGCCTTGGAAGCTTTCTTT. Its protein is CASIRSALEAFF. The whole variable domain, remainder taken from reference TRBV2 and TRBJ1-1, is EPEVTQTPSHQVTQMGQEVILRCVPISNHLYFYWYRQILGQKVEFLVSFYNNEISEKSEIFDDQFSVERPDGSNFTLKIRSTKLEDSAMYFCASIRSALEAFFGQGTRLTVV.

The V call is TRBV9, the J call TRBJ1-6; D gene uncertain. The CDR3 spans 14 residues. The V and J ends lost 2 bases and 5 bases respectively, with 8 bases between them. The germline V gene encodes CDR1 SGDLS and CDR2 YYNGEE. The DNA of the CDR3 is TGTGCCAGCAGCGTGAGAGTCGATAATTCACCCCTCCACTTT. Its protein product is CASSVRVDNSPLHF.